This T cell receptor (beta chain) came from a study of T cells in Graves' hyperthyroidism and ophthalmopathy. This clonotype was detected many times. TCR beta CDR3 regions were amplified from RNA transcripts. A first-round RT-PCR of the TCR CDR3 used the HTBI primer set. TCRdb redid the calling of the multiplex PCR reads with MiXCR, one entry per CDR3 protein. The sample yields around 440,000 distinct CDR3 sequences, less than 20% seen once. The sequence was obtained from a woman aged 18 to 35 with Graves' hyperthyroidism. Sequencing was performed on blood.

CDR3 bases: TGTGCCACCAGTGATCCCCTCGGGGGGTCGATACAAGAGACCCAGTACTTC. Translation: CATSDPLGGSIQETQYF. V is TRBV24-1 and J is TRBJ2-5, with 7 nucleotides matching TRBD2. The junction had 11 bases not matched to a gene; V was cut back by 3 bases and J by 2 bases. This CDR3 spans 17 amino acids. Germline V gives CDR1 KGHDR, CDR2 SFDVKD.